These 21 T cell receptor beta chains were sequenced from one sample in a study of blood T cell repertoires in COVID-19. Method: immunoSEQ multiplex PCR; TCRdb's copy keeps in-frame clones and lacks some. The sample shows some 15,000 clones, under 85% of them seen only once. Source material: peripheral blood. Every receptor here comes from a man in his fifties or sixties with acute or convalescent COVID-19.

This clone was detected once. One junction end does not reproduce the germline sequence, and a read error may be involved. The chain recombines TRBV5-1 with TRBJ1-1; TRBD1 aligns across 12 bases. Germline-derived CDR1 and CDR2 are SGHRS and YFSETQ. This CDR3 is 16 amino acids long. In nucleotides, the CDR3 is TGTGCCAGCAGCTTGGGGACAGGGGGCGCGGGCACTGAAGCTTTCTTT. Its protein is CASSLGTGGAGTEAFF.

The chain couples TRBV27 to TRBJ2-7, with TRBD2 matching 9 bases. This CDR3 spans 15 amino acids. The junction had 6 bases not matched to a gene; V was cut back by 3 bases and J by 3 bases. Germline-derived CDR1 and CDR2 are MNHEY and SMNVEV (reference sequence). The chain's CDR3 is CASSLRLAGIYEQYF. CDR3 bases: TGTGCCAGCAGTTTGAGGCTAGCGGGGATCTACGAGCAGTACTTC.

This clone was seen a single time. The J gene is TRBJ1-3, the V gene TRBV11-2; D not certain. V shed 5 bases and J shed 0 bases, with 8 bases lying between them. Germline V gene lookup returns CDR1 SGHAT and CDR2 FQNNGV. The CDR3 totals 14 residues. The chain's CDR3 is CASSLSISGNTIYF. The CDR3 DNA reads TGTGCCAGCAGCCTATCGATCTCTGGAAACACCATATATTTT.

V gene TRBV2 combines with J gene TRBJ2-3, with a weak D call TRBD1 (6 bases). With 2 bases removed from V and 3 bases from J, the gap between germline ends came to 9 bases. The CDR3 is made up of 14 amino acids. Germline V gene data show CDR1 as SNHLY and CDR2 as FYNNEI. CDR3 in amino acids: CASSESRGTDTQYF. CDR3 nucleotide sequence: TGTGCCAGCAGTGAAAGCAGGGGAACAGATACGCAGTATTTT.

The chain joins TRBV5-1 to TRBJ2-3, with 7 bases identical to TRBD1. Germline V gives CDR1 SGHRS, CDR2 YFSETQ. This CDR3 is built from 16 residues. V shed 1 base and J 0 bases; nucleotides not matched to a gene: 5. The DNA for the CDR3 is TGCGCCAGCAGCTTGTCGGCAGGGGGTAGCACAGATACGCAGTATTTT. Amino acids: CASSLSAGGSTDTQYF. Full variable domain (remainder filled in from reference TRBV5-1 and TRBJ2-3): KAGVTQTPRYLIKTRGQQVTLSCSPISGHRSVSWYQQTPGQGLQFLFEYFSETQRNKGNFPGRFSGRQFSNSRSEMNVSTLELGDSALYLCASSLSAGGSTDTQYFGPGTRLTVL.

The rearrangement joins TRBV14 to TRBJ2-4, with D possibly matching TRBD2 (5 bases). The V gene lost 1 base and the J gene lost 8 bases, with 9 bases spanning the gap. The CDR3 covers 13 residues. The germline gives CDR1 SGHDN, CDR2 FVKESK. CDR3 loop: CASSQGPRDIQYF. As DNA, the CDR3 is TGTGCCAGCAGCCAAGGGCCGAGGGACATTCAGTACTTC.

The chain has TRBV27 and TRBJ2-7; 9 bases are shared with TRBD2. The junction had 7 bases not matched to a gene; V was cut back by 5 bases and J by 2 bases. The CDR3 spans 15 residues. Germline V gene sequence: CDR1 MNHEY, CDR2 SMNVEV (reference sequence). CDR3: CASSRTSGSAYEQYF. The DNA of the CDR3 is TGTGCCAGCAGTCGTACTAGCGGGTCGGCCTACGAGCAGTACTTC.

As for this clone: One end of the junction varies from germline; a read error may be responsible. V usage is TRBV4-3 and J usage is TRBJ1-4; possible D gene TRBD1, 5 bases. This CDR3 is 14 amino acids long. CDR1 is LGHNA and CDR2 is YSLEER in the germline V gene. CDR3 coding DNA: TGCGCCAGCAGCCAAACCCGGGGGGATGAAATACTGTTTTTT. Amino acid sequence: CASSQTRGDEILFF.

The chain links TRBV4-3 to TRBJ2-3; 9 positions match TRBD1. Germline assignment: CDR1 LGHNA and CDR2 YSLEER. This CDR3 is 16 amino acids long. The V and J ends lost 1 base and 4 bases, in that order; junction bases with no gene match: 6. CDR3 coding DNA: TGCGCCAGCAGCCAAGCCCCGGGACAGGGCGCAGATACGCAGTATTTT. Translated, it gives CASSQAPGQGADTQYF.

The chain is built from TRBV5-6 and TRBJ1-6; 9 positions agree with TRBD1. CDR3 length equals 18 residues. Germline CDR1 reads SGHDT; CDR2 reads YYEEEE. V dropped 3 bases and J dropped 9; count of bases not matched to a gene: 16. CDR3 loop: CASSWKTGQGTLLSPLHF. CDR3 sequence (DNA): TGTGCCAGCAGCTGGAAAACTGGACAGGGGACGCTTCTTTCACCCCTCCACTTT. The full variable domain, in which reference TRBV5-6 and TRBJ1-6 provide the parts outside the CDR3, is DAGVTQSPTHLIKTRGQQVTLRCSPKSGHDTVSWYQQALGQGPQFIFQYYEEEERQRGNFPDRFSGHQFPNYSSELNVNALLLGDSALYLCASSWKTGQGTLLSPLHFGNGTRLTVT.

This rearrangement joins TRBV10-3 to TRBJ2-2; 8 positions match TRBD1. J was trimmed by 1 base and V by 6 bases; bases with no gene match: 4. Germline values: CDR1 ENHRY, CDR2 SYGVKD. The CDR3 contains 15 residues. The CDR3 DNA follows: TGTGCCATCAGGAACACAGGGGGGAACACCGGGGAGCTGTTTTTT. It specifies CAIRNTGGNTGELFF.

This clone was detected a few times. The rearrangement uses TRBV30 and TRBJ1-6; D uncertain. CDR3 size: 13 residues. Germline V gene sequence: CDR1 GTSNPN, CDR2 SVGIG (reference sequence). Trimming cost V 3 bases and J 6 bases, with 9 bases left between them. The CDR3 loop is CAWRLQINSPLHF. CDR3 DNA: TGTGCCTGGAGGTTACAGATTAATTCACCCCTCCACTTT.

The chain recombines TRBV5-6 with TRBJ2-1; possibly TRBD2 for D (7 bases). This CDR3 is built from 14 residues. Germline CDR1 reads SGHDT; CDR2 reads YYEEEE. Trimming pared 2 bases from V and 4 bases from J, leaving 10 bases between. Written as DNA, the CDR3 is TGTGCCAGCAGCTTCGGGGGGCCTTACAATGAGCAGTTCTTC. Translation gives CASSFGGPYNEQFF.

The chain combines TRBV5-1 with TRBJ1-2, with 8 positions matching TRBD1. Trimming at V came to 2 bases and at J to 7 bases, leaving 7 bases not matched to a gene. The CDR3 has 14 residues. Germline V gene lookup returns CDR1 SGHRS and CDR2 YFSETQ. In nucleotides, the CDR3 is TGCGCCAGCAGCTTCGGACAGGGATTTTCTGGCTACACCTTC. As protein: CASSFGQGFSGYTF.

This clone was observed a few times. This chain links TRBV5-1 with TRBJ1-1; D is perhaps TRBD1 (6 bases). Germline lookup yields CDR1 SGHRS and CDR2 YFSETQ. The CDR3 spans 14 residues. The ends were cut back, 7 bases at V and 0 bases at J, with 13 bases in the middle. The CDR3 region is CASGSTGLNTEAFF. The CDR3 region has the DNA TGCGCCAGCGGATCGACAGGTCTGAACACTGAAGCTTTCTTT.

The CDR3 nucleotides read TGCAGTGCTAGAGATCCTAACACCATATATTTT. Encoded protein: CSARDPNTIYF. The V gene is TRBV20-1, the J gene TRBJ1-3; D not resolved. Germline assignment: CDR1 DFQATT and CDR2 SNEGSKA (reference sequence). Trimming pared 0 bases from V and 7 bases from J, leaving 4 bases between. The CDR3 contains 11 residues.

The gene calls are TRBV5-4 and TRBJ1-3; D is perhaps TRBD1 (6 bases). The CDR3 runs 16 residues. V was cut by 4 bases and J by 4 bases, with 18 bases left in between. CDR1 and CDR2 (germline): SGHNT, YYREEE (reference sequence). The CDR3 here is CASSGPGQESGNTIYF. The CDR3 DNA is TGTGCCAGCAGCGGCCCGGGACAAGAATCGGGAAACACCATATATTTT.

CDR3 DNA sequence: TGTGCCAGCAGTGAAATTATCTATGAGACCCAGTACTTC. Amino acid sequence: CASSEIIYETQYF. The chain combines TRBV2 with TRBJ2-5; no definite D call. V lost 2 bases and J lost 5, with 9 bases in between. The CDR3 consists of 13 residues. Germline V gene data show CDR1 as SNHLY and CDR2 as FYNNEI.

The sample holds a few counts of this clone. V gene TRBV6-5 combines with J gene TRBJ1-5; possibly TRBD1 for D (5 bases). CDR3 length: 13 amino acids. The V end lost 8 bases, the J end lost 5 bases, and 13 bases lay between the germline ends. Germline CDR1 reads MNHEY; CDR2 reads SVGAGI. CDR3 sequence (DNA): TGTGCCAGCTCTATGCAGGGCCATCAGCCCCAGCATTTT. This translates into CASSMQGHQPQHF.

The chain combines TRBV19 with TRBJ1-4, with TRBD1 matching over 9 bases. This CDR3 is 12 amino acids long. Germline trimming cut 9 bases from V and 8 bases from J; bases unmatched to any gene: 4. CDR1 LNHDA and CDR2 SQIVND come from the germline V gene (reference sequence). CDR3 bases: TGTGCCAGCGGGACAGGGAGGGAAAAACTGTTTTTT. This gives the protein CASGTGREKLFF.

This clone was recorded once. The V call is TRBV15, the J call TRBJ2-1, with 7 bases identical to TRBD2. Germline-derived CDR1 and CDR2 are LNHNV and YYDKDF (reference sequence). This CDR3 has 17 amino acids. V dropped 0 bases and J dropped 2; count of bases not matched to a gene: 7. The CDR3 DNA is TGTGCCACCAGCAGAGACCCCCTAGCGGCCACCTACAATGAGCAGTTCTTC. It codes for CATSRDPLAATYNEQFF.